This T cell receptor (beta chain) comes out of a study of early T cells in non-severe SARS-CoV-2 infection. Per the germline V gene, CDR1 is SGDLS and CDR2 is YYNGEE. CDR3 length: 16 amino acids. As concerns this clonotype: The antigen is undetermined. At one end, the junction sequence differs from germline, possibly due to a read error.

As part of library construction, unique molecular identifiers were attached to individual cDNA molecules. TCRdb used MiXCR to reprocess the 5' RACE reads, holding one entry per CDR3 protein. The repertoire holds 46,000 or so distinct CDR3 sequences, with under 7.5% as singletons. Notes on the study in general: VDJdb-based matching was biased toward anti-spike CD8 responses and missed private and CD4 specificities.

The chain recombines TRBV9 with TRBJ1-1; D call uncertain. The clonotype originates from an adult who was a healthcare worker with PCR-confirmed SARS-CoV-2 infection or an uninfected control (not recorded which). The sample taken for sequencing was whole blood. CDR3 sequence reads: CASSSPEGQPNTEASF. The CDR3 DNA reads TGTGCCAGCAGCAGCCCCGAAGGCCAGCCGAACACTGAAGCTTCCTTT.